The next 10 T cell receptor beta chains were all read from a single sample in a study of early T cells in non-severe SARS-CoV-2 infection. TCRdb re-called the 5' RACE reads with MiXCR, one entry per CDR3 protein. The data hold over 85,000 distinct CDR3 sequences, with around 12% observed a single time. The sample was whole blood. The receptors were gathered from an adult who was a healthcare worker with PCR-confirmed SARS-CoV-2 infection or an uninfected control (not recorded which).

This clonotype was detected a few times. The V call is TRBV30, the J call TRBJ2-6; 8 nucleotides match TRBD1. V lost 4 bases, J lost 0 bases, and 8 bases stayed unmatched. The germline gives CDR1 GTSNPN, CDR2 SVGIG (reference sequence). The CDR3 has 17 residues. DNA of the CDR3: TGTGCCTGGATCACCGGGACAGGCCTCTCTGGGGCCAACGTCCTGACTTTC. Its protein product is CAWITGTGLSGANVLTF.

This clonotype was counted ten times or more. The chain combines TRBV3-1 with TRBJ2-4; a possible D gene is TRBD1 (6 bases). CDR1 and CDR2 from the germline V gene are LGHDT and YNNKEL (reference sequence). The CDR3 runs to 15 residues. The ends were cut back, 0 bases at V and 6 bases at J, with 12 bases in the middle. As DNA, the CDR3 is TGTGCCAGCAGCCAAGAGTCTACAGGGAGAAACATTCAGTACTTC. The encoded protein is CASSQESTGRNIQYF.

A few counts support this clonotype. The chain links TRBV5-6 to TRBJ2-5; no definite D call. Germline CDR1 SGHDT, CDR2 YYEEEE. Trimming stripped 0 bases from V and 7 bases from J, with 10 bases between. The CDR3 sequence is 13 residues long. CDR3 sequence reads: CASSLGGRGTQYF. DNA of the CDR3: TGTGCCAGCAGCTTGGGTGGCCGTGGGACCCAGTACTTC.

V gene TRBV20-1 combines with J gene TRBJ1-1; tentatively, D is TRBD1 (6 bases). The germline V gene encodes CDR1 DFQATT and CDR2 SNEGSKA (reference sequence). This CDR3 is 14 amino acids long. V lost 3 bases and J 6 bases, leaving 17 bases between the germline ends. CDR3 DNA sequence: TGCAGTGCTAGCGACCAAGGACGGGGGCCTGAAGCTTTCTTT. Translating gives CSASDQGRGPEAFF.

The chain joins TRBV12-3 or TRBV12-4 to TRBJ1-2, with D hard to call. Trimming cost V 6 bases and J 3 bases, with 14 bases left between them. The CDR3 is made up of 14 amino acids. CDR3 nucleotide sequence: TGTGCCAGCAGAAGCGAGGCGGTGGACTATGGCTACACCTTC. Translation: CASRSEAVDYGYTF.

The chain carries TRBV5-1 and TRBJ2-1; 10 nucleotides agree with TRBD2. The CDR3 sequence is 17 residues long. CDR1 and CDR2 from the germline V gene are SGHRS and YFSETQ. Trimming removed 3 bases from V and 3 bases from J; junction bases left unmatched: 9. In DNA, the CDR3 is TGCGCCAGCAGCTCCGGGGGTACTAGCGGGAACTACAATGAGCAGTTCTTC. Amino acids: CASSSGGTSGNYNEQFF.

This clonotype was picked up many times. The rearrangement joins TRBV12-3 or TRBV12-4 to TRBJ2-7, with TRBD2 as a possible D gene (5 bases). V was shortened by 4 bases and J by 5 bases, with 12 bases between the two germline ends. There are 13 residues in the CDR3. This chain's CDR3 is CASSSGMGHEQYF. The CDR3 DNA reads as TGTGCCAGCAGTTCCGGGATGGGCCACGAGCAGTACTTC.

This clonotype was counted many times. The chain joins TRBV7-9 to TRBJ1-1, with D uncertain. The CDR3 has 14 residues. Trimming removed 7 bases from V and 4 bases from J, with 16 bases in between. The germline gives CDR1 SEHNR, CDR2 FQNEAQ (reference sequence). The CDR3 protein is CASITDKASTEAFF. CDR3 nucleotide sequence: TGTGCCAGCATAACTGACAAGGCGAGCACTGAAGCTTTCTTT.

This clonotype has a count of ten or more. The chain combines TRBV7-2 with TRBJ2-2, with D perhaps matching TRBD1 (6 bases). Germline-derived CDR1 and CDR2 are SGHTA and FQGNSA. This CDR3 has 17 residues. Trimming stripped 5 bases from V and 1 base from J, with 17 bases between. In nucleotides, the CDR3 is TGTGCCAGCAGCGCAAGCCCTTACAGGGTGAACACCGGGGAGCTGTTTTTT. Encoded protein: CASSASPYRVNTGELFF. Using reference TRBV7-2 and TRBJ2-2 for the parts outside the CDR3, the full variable domain is GAGVSQSPSNKVTEKGKDVELRCDPISGHTALYWYRQSLGQGLEFLIYFQGNSAPDKSGLPSDRFSAERTGGSVSTLTIQRTQQEDSAVYLCASSASPYRVNTGELFFGEGSRLTVL.

There are many counts of this clonotype. The chain links TRBV12-3 or TRBV12-4 to TRBJ2-7, with TRBD2 matching over 9 bases. The J segment lost 2 bases and the V segment lost 5 bases, leaving 7 bases of the junction unmatched. This CDR3 has 15 amino acids. The CDR3 loop reads CASSREASGTYEQYF. CDR3 nucleotides: TGTGCCAGCAGTAGAGAGGCTAGCGGGACCTACGAGCAGTACTTC.